One and the same sample provided the 18 T cell receptor beta chains below, sequenced in a study of OX40 agonist ivuxolimab in advanced cancers. This table comes from immunoSEQ multiplex PCR, and its TCRdb copy is limited to in-frame clones, with some not included. The sample lists some 70,000 clones, approximately 80% occurring once. The sample was CD4+ or CD8+ T cells sorted from blood, taken in a trial of the OX40 agonist ivuxolimab. All receptors come from an adult with an advanced solid tumor such as melanoma, head and neck, liver or kidney cancer.

This rearrangement joins TRBV6-6 to TRBJ1-4; weak D call: TRBD1 (5 bases). The CDR3 is 15 amino acids. CDR1 and CDR2 (germline): MNHNY, SVGAGI (reference sequence). Trimming stripped 6 bases from V and 5 bases from J, with 16 bases between. The CDR3 reads CASSYPDGGNEKLFF. In DNA form, the CDR3 reads TGTGCCAGCAGCTACCCCGACGGGGGGAATGAAAAACTGTTTTTT.

The chain combines TRBV6-5 with TRBJ1-4; D is ambiguous. Germline values: CDR1 MNHEY, CDR2 SVGAGI. This CDR3 has 15 amino acids. With 5 bases removed from V and 3 bases from J, the gap between germline ends came to 13 bases. Written as DNA, the CDR3 is TGTGCCAGCAGTCCCGACCCGGCTTCTAATGAAAAACTGTTTTTT. Protein sequence: CASSPDPASNEKLFF.

The chain has TRBV27 and TRBJ2-7, with D possibly matching TRBD2 (7 bases). The CDR3 has 16 residues. CDR1 is MNHEY, CDR2 SMNVEV, per germline (reference sequence). The ends were cut back, 3 bases at V and 4 bases at J, with 19 bases in the middle. CDR3 sequence: CASSFQWGGAEYEQYF. In DNA, the CDR3 is TGTGCCAGCAGTTTCCAGTGGGGGGGCGCTGAGTACGAGCAGTACTTC.

CDR3 DNA sequence: TGTGCCAGCTCACTTCGAGATGAAAAACTGTTTTTT. Translated: CASSLRDEKLFF. The rearrangement links TRBV18 to TRBJ1-4; D is ambiguous. Germline CDR1 KGHSH, CDR2 LQKENI. The CDR3 covers 12 residues. Trimming took off 4 bases at V and 6 bases at J, with 6 bases between the two ends.

Details on this clone: At one of its ends the junction is not consistent with the germline gene, which may arise from a read error. The rearrangement joins TRBV7-7 to TRBJ2-5, with 12 nucleotides matching TRBD2. CDR1 is SSHAT, CDR2 FNYEAQ, per germline (reference sequence). This CDR3 is 15 amino acids long. The CDR3 loop is CASSLLAGGRETQYF. The CDR3 nucleotides are TGTGCTAGCAGCTTACTAGCGGGGGGTAGGGAGACCCAGTACTTC.

This chain connects TRBV25-1 to TRBJ1-2; D not certain. CDR3 length: 14 residues. CDR1 and CDR2 (germline): MGHDK, SYGVNS. Trimming took off 2 bases at V and 2 bases at J, with 9 bases between the two ends. CDR3 in amino acids: CASSESGRNYGYTF. CDR3 nucleotides: TGTGCCAGCAGTGAAAGCGGACGGAACTATGGCTACACCTTC.

The chain uses TRBV4-3 and TRBJ2-2; 9 positions agree with TRBD1. The germline V gene encodes CDR1 LGHNA and CDR2 YSLEER. V was clipped by 2 bases and J by 6 bases; unmatched bases: 7. The CDR3 is made up of 16 amino acids. CDR3 in amino acids: CASSQRTGVLSGELFF. Written as DNA, the CDR3 is TGCGCCAGCAGCCAAAGGACAGGGGTATTGTCCGGGGAGCTGTTTTTT.

The chain is built from TRBV19 and TRBJ1-2, with D possibly TRBD1 on 5 matching bases. V lost 10 bases to trimming and J lost 5 bases, with 29 bases between them. This CDR3 is 17 amino acids long. Germline CDR1 LNHDA, CDR2 SQIVND (reference sequence). The CDR3 region has the DNA TGTGCCACCCTAGGGGATCAACGAACCGGGACCGATTATGGCTACACCTTC. It encodes CATLGDQRTGTDYGYTF.

The V call is TRBV5-4, the J call TRBJ2-3; 7 positions match TRBD1. V was clipped by 6 bases and J by 5 bases; unmatched bases: 3. CDR3 size: 12 residues. CDR1 and CDR2 from the germline V gene are SGHNT and YYREEE (reference sequence). The CDR3 here is CASKGTVDTQYF. CDR3 coding DNA: TGTGCCAGCAAAGGGACAGTAGATACGCAGTATTTT.

The chain links TRBV10-3 to TRBJ2-1; TRBD2 matches 9 bases. The trim removed 0 bases at V and 4 bases at J, leaving 4 bases unmatched. Germline CDR1 reads ENHRY; CDR2 reads SYGVKD. CDR3 length: 16 amino acids. CDR3 amino acids: CAISESSGGSYNEQFF. The CDR3 nucleotides read TGTGCCATCAGTGAGTCGAGCGGGGGGTCGTACAATGAGCAGTTCTTC.

The V and J genes are TRBV6-5 and TRBJ2-7, with 7 bases identical to TRBD1. CDR1 and CDR2 from the germline V gene are MNHEY and SVGAGI. CDR3 size: 15 residues. Trimming removed 6 bases from V and 2 bases from J; junction bases left unmatched: 10. The CDR3 region is CASRSSQGVPYEQYF. CDR3 DNA: TGTGCCAGCAGAAGTTCGCAGGGGGTCCCCTACGAGCAGTACTTC.

The chain joins TRBV5-1 to TRBJ2-3, with TRBD2 matching 11 bases. Germline lookup yields CDR1 SGHRS and CDR2 YFSETQ. This CDR3 is built from 16 residues. The ends lost 4 bases at V and 5 bases at J; junction bases unmatched: 9. The CDR3 sequence is CASSIATSGAKDTQYF. The CDR3 DNA reads as TGCGCCAGCAGCATCGCGACTAGCGGGGCTAAAGATACGCAGTATTTT.

J is TRBJ1-2 and V is TRBV5-6, with D possibly matching TRBD1 (5 bases). Trimming took off 0 bases at V and 4 bases at J, with 13 bases between the two ends. Germline assignment: CDR1 SGHDT and CDR2 YYEEEE. This CDR3 is built from 15 residues. CDR3 DNA sequence: TGTGCCAGCAGCTTGGCCCCAGGGCTGGGCTATGGCTACACCTTC. This translates into CASSLAPGLGYGYTF.

This chain links TRBV5-1 with TRBJ2-5; no firm D call. CDR1 and CDR2 from the germline V gene are SGHRS and YFSETQ. V was cut by 2 bases and J by 4 bases, with 12 bases left in between. This CDR3 is built from 14 residues. The DNA of the CDR3 is TGCGCCAGCAGCTTTGCTGGGCCCCCAGAGACCCAGTACTTC. Amino acids: CASSFAGPPETQYF.

This clone was counted between two and nine times. The chain employs TRBV12-5 and TRBJ2-7; D remains ambiguous. This CDR3 region has 14 residues. Trimming took 8 bases from V and 0 from J, leaving 14 bases between them. Germline CDR1 LGHNT, CDR2 FRNRAP. CDR3 nucleotides: TGTGCTAGTAGGGCAGGTGGCAGCTCCTACGAGCAGTACTTC. Its translation: CASRAGGSSYEQYF.

This clone appeared a single time. CDR3 region: CASSSWDRPNTEAFF. For the CDR3, the DNA is TGTGCCAGCAGCTCCTGGGACAGACCGAACACTGAAGCTTTCTTT. The rearrangement links TRBV7-9 to TRBJ1-1; 7 bases map to TRBD1. The CDR3 totals 15 residues. After removal of 4 bases from V and 1 base from J, the junction contained 6 bases not matched to a gene. Germline loops: CDR1 SEHNR, CDR2 FQNEAQ (reference sequence). Full variable domain (rest looked up from reference TRBV7-9 and TRBJ1-1): DTGVSQNPRHKITKRGQNVTFRCDPISEHNRLYWYRQTLGQGPEFLTYFQNEAQLEKSRLLSDRFSAERPKGSFSTLEIQRTEQGDSAMYLCASSSWDRPNTEAFFGQGTRLTVV.

This chain uses TRBV7-2 with TRBJ2-7; the match to TRBD2 covers 12 bases. The CDR3 length is 14 residues. V was clipped by 4 bases and J by 7 bases; unmatched bases: 5. CDR1 and CDR2 from the germline V gene are SGHTA and FQGNSA. CDR3 DNA: TGTGCCAGCAGCTGGACTAGCGGGGTGGGGGAGCAGTACTTC. Its protein product is CASSWTSGVGEQYF.

V is TRBV5-1 and J is TRBJ1-1, with 8 bases identical to TRBD1. Germline V lookup: CDR1 SGHRS, CDR2 YFSETQ. The CDR3 length is 14 residues. V was clipped by 3 bases and J by 3 bases; unmatched bases: 4. CDR3 loop: CASSSQGGDTEAFF. In DNA form, the CDR3 reads TGCGCCAGCAGCTCACAGGGGGGTGACACTGAAGCTTTCTTT.